Following are 26 T cell receptor beta chains from one sample sequenced in a study of shared clonotypes between healthy human individuals. Generated by immunoSEQ multiplex PCR, the TCRdb table keeps only in-frame clones and is missing some. This repertoire shows over 2 million clones, around 93% found once; its top ten account for approximately 0.39%. Sequenced: naive CD4+ T cells from PBMCs. Indicated subset: CD45RA+ positively selected. These receptors originate from a man aged 18 to 30 in good health. Some clones in this sample may be carry-over from other donors' samples.

This clone has only a few counts. The J gene is TRBJ1-1, the V gene TRBV2, with D unclear. This CDR3 contains 13 residues. V lost 5 bases and J lost 2, with 9 bases in between. Germline CDR1 reads SNHLY; CDR2 reads FYNNEI. This CDR3 reads CASSLSVNTEAFF. CDR3 nucleotide sequence: TGTGCCAGCAGTCTGAGCGTAAACACTGAAGCTTTCTTT.

About this clone: Other DNA sequences in this specimen translate into the identical CDR3. This chain links TRBV5-1 with TRBJ2-2; D gene unclear. Germline lookup yields CDR1 SGHRS and CDR2 YFSETQ. CDR3 length equals 12 residues. The germline V and J ends were trimmed by 2 bases and 5 bases, with 4 bases remaining between them. The CDR3 nucleotides read TGCGCCAGCAGCTTATTTACCGGGGAGCTGTTTTTT. Amino acid sequence: CASSLFTGELFF.

The rearrangement uses TRBV18 and TRBJ1-5; unclear D gene. Germline V gene lookup returns CDR1 KGHSH and CDR2 LQKENI. Trimming shortened V by 5 bases and J by 11 bases, and 16 bases separated the two germline ends. This CDR3 is built from 13 residues. CDR3 amino acids: CASSDITRETQHF. The DNA for the CDR3 is TGTGCCAGCTCAGATATAACACGGGAGACCCAGCATTTT.

V gene TRBV18 combines with J gene TRBJ2-1; D unclear. Trimming removed 1 base at V and 1 base at J, with 8 bases between. Germline CDR1 is KGHSH and CDR2 is LQKENI. This CDR3 is 15 amino acids long. The CDR3 nucleotides read TGTGCCAGCTCACCACTCGCGGATTCCTACAATGAGCAGTTCTTC. Protein product: CASSPLADSYNEQFF.

The chain combines TRBV19 with TRBJ1-1; no reliable D call. Germline V gene lookup returns CDR1 LNHDA and CDR2 SQIVND (reference sequence). There are 16 residues in the CDR3. Trimming removed 0 bases at V and 1 base at J, with 12 bases between. The CDR3 reads CASSIDRRRRNTEAFF. The CDR3 coding sequence is TGTGCCAGTAGTATAGATCGGAGACGTAGGAACACTGAAGCTTTCTTT.

The rearrangement links TRBV7-2 to TRBJ2-2, with 10 bases lining up with TRBD2. Germline V CDR1 and CDR2: SGHTA, FQGNSA. This CDR3 contains 15 residues. Trimming removed 5 bases from V and 5 bases from J; junction bases left unmatched: 5. The chain's CDR3 is CASSPEGLATGELFF. As DNA, the CDR3 is TGTGCCAGCAGCCCGGAGGGACTAGCGACCGGGGAGCTGTTTTTT. Looking up the rest from reference TRBV7-2 and TRBJ2-2 gives the full variable domain: GAGVSQSPSNKVTEKGKDVELRCDPISGHTALYWYRQSLGQGLEFLIYFQGNSAPDKSGLPSDRFSAERTGGSVSTLTIQRTQQEDSAVYLCASSPEGLATGELFFGEGSRLTVL.

The genes are TRBV7-3 and TRBJ2-3; no clear D. The CDR3 spans 17 residues. V was pared by 5 bases and J by 1 base, with 19 bases between. Germline-derived CDR1 and CDR2 are SGHTA and FQGTGA. The CDR3 nucleotides read TGTGCCAGCAGCCCGGTGGTTAGGGTTGGGCGCACAGATACGCAGTATTTT. Amino acid sequence: CASSPVVRVGRTDTQYF.

This rearrangement joins TRBV2 to TRBJ2-7; TRBD1 matches at 8 bases. The CDR3 covers 14 residues. Germline-derived CDR1 and CDR2 are SNHLY and FYNNEI. The ends lost 4 bases at V and 6 bases at J; junction bases unmatched: 8. The CDR3 DNA reads TGTGCCAGCAGTGGACCAGGGGGCGCGGGCGAGCAGTACTTC. It translates to CASSGPGGAGEQYF.

The chain carries TRBV5-6 and TRBJ2-7; D assignment may be TRBD1 or TRBD2 (5 bases each). V lost 4 bases to trimming and J lost 0 bases, with 11 bases between them. This CDR3 is 14 amino acids long. The germline gives CDR1 SGHDT, CDR2 YYEEEE. The CDR3 loop is CASSESGTSYEQYF. The CDR3 nucleotides are TGTGCCAGCAGCGAGTCAGGGACCTCCTACGAGCAGTACTTC.

This chain links TRBV2 with TRBJ1-2; a weak D match, TRBD1 (6 bases). The ends were cut back, 5 bases at V and 8 bases at J, with 12 bases in the middle. The CDR3 extends over 12 amino acids. Germline V gives CDR1 SNHLY, CDR2 FYNNEI. The CDR3 reads CASSSTGRGYTF. The CDR3 bases are TGTGCCAGCAGTTCGACAGGACGCGGCTACACCTTC. The entire variable domain, with the rest obtained from reference TRBV2 and TRBJ1-2, is as follows: EPEVTQTPSHQVTQMGQEVILRCVPISNHLYFYWYRQILGQKVEFLVSFYNNEISEKSEIFDDQFSVERPDGSNFTLKIRSTKLEDSAMYFCASSSTGRGYTFGSGTRLTVV.

This clone was detected only once. The same CDR3 also results from other DNA sequences found in this sample. CDR3 nucleotides: TGTGCCAGCAGTCGACCGGGAGGCAAAGAGACCCAGTACTTC. This gives the protein CASSRPGGKETQYF. This chain connects TRBV27 to TRBJ2-5, with 7 bases identical to TRBD2. The V gene end was trimmed by 5 bases and the J gene end by 3 bases; junction bases not matched to a gene: 6. CDR3 length: 14 amino acids. Germline V lookup: CDR1 MNHEY, CDR2 SMNVEV (reference sequence).

This chain connects TRBV5-1 to TRBJ2-5; TRBD1 matches at 12 bases. CDR3 length: 15 residues. V lost 4 bases to trimming and J lost 8 bases; unmatched junction nucleotides: 9. Per germline, CDR1 SGHRS and CDR2 YFSETQ. CDR3: CASSHGTGGAGTQYF. In DNA form, the CDR3 reads TGCGCCAGCAGCCATGGGACAGGGGGCGCGGGAACCCAGTACTTC. The full variable domain, completed using reference TRBV5-1 and TRBJ2-5, is KAGVTQTPRYLIKTRGQQVTLSCSPISGHRSVSWYQQTPGQGLQFLFEYFSETQRNKGNFPGRFSGRQFSNSRSEMNVSTLELGDSALYLCASSHGTGGAGTQYFGPGTRLLVL.

The rearrangement joins TRBV7-2 to TRBJ2-5; D tentatively reads TRBD1 or TRBD2 (5 bases each). Germline V gene data show CDR1 as SGHTA and CDR2 as FQGNSA. The CDR3 consists of 13 residues. V was pared by 1 base and J by 4 bases, with 7 bases between. CDR3 coding DNA: TGTGCCAGCAGCTTAGTGGGACGAGAGACCCAGTACTTC. Translated, it gives CASSLVGRETQYF.

J is TRBJ2-5 and V is TRBV25-1, with 8 positions matching TRBD2. Germline CDR1 is MGHDK and CDR2 is SYGVNS. V trimming: 10 bases; J trimming: 5 bases; junction bases outside the gene matches: 9. The CDR3 sequence is 13 residues long. CDR3 in amino acids: CATRKRERETQYF. DNA for the CDR3: TGTGCCACCAGAAAGCGGGAGCGGGAGACCCAGTACTTC.

This rearrangement joins TRBV19 to TRBJ2-6; 7 nucleotides line up with TRBD1. CDR3 size: 17 residues. Germline CDR1 reads LNHDA; CDR2 reads SQIVND (reference sequence). Unmatched junction bases numbered 14, after V lost 7 bases and J lost 5 bases. CDR3 in amino acids: CASTPLGGFERANVLTF. DNA for the CDR3: TGTGCCAGTACGCCGTTAGGGGGCTTTGAGAGGGCCAACGTCCTGACTTTC.

V is TRBV29-1 and J is TRBJ1-5; 9 nucleotides match TRBD1. The V gene's germline CDR1 is SQVTM and CDR2 ANQGSEA. V was clipped by 6 bases and J by 1 base; unmatched bases: 7. The CDR3 contains 15 residues. Here the CDR3 DNA reads TGCAGCGTCAGGGACAGGGTCGAAAGCAATCAGCCCCAGCATTTT. Protein sequence: CSVRDRVESNQPQHF.

V usage is TRBV2 and J usage is TRBJ1-5; no clear D. Trimming pared 3 bases from V and 6 bases from J, leaving 9 bases between. Per the germline V gene, CDR1 is SNHLY and CDR2 is FYNNEI. This CDR3 region has 13 residues. The DNA of the CDR3 is TGTGCCAGCAGTGACAGATACGGTCAGCCCCAGCATTTT. Encoded protein: CASSDRYGQPQHF. Complete variable domain (other parts from reference TRBV2 and TRBJ1-5): EPEVTQTPSHQVTQMGQEVILRCVPISNHLYFYWYRQILGQKVEFLVSFYNNEISEKSEIFDDQFSVERPDGSNFTLKIRSTKLEDSAMYFCASSDRYGQPQHFGDGTRLSIL.

As for this clone: The same CDR3 also results from other DNA sequences found in this sample. The chain is built from TRBV5-4 and TRBJ2-7; 8 bases align to TRBD2. The germline CDR1 and CDR2 sequences are SGHNT and YYREEE (reference sequence). There are 13 residues in the CDR3. The ends lost 4 bases at V and 1 base at J; junction bases unmatched: 1. CDR3 region: CASSPGGSYEQYF. The CDR3 coding sequence is TGTGCCAGCAGCCCGGGGGGGTCCTACGAGCAGTACTTC.

CDR3 region: CASSSPQRGGTDTQYF. CDR3 nucleotide sequence: TGTGCCAGCAGCTCCCCCCAGCGGGGAGGCACAGATACGCAGTATTTT. The V gene is TRBV5-4, the J gene TRBJ2-3, with 7 bases lining up with TRBD2. Germline loops: CDR1 SGHNT, CDR2 YYREEE (reference sequence). The CDR3 covers 16 residues. Trimming took 3 bases from V and 1 from J; bases not matched to a gene: 8. Full variable domain (missing parts from reference TRBV5-4 and TRBJ2-3): ETGVTQSPTHLIKTRGQQVTLRCSSQSGHNTVSWYQQALGQGPQFIFQYYREEENGRGNFPPRFSGLQFPNYSSELNVNALELDDSALYLCASSSPQRGGTDTQYFGPGTRLTVL.

The chain carries TRBV25-1 and TRBJ2-2; TRBD1 matches at 9 bases. The CDR3 is made up of 16 amino acids. Germline CDR1 is MGHDK and CDR2 is SYGVNS. V trimming: 5 bases; J trimming: 7 bases; junction bases outside the gene matches: 11. CDR3: CASSPLGQGEIGELFF. The CDR3 bases are TGTGCCAGCAGTCCTTTGGGACAGGGTGAAATCGGGGAGCTGTTTTTT. Complete variable domain (other parts from reference TRBV25-1 and TRBJ2-2): EADIYQTPRYLVIGTGKKITLECSQTMGHDKMYWYQQDPGMELHLIHYSYGVNSTEKGDLSSESTVSRIRTEHFPLTLESARPSHTSQYLCASSPLGQGEIGELFFGEGSRLTVL.

V and J are TRBV11-2 and TRBJ2-1; 7 positions match TRBD1. The CDR3 has 17 residues. The V gene's germline CDR1 is SGHAT and CDR2 FQNNGV. Germline trimming cut 2 bases from V and 5 bases from J; bases unmatched to any gene: 12. Here the CDR3 DNA reads TGTGCCAGCAGCTTACGAGGGGATGGGGGACAGCACAATGAGCAGTTCTTC. It is translated as CASSLRGDGGQHNEQFF.

The V gene is TRBV28, the J gene TRBJ2-7; no clear D. The V and J ends lost 3 bases and 0 bases respectively, with 21 bases between them. The germline V gene has CDR1 MDHEN and CDR2 SYDVKM. The length of the CDR3 is 18 residues. The CDR3 nucleotides are TGTGCCAGCAGTTTGAACAATTTCCGGTCTTGGGGCTCCTACGAGCAGTACTTC. Its protein is CASSLNNFRSWGSYEQYF.

V usage is TRBV5-6 and J usage is TRBJ2-2, with D possibly called TRBD1 or TRBD2 (5 bases each). V lost 0 bases and J lost 4, with 10 bases in between. The CDR3 contains 15 residues. Germline V gene sequence: CDR1 SGHDT, CDR2 YYEEEE. CDR3 residues: CASSLVGPGTGELFF. CDR3 sequence (DNA): TGTGCCAGCAGCTTGGTGGGACCGGGCACCGGGGAGCTGTTTTTT.

This sequence joins TRBV28 and TRBJ2-1; either TRBD1 or TRBD2 may supply D (5 bases each). The CDR3 covers 15 residues. CDR1 and CDR2 (germline): MDHEN, SYDVKM. V shed 7 bases and J shed 8 bases, with 21 bases lying between them. CDR3 amino acids: CASTDSGTSGDEQFF. Written as DNA, the CDR3 is TGTGCCAGCACCGATTCGGGGACGTCGGGCGATGAGCAGTTCTTC.

This chain joins TRBV19 and TRBJ1-2; 9 bases are shared with TRBD1. CDR1 and CDR2 (germline): LNHDA, SQIVND (reference sequence). The V gene end was trimmed by 3 bases and the J gene end by 5 bases; junction bases not matched to a gene: 7. The CDR3 contains 15 residues. The CDR3: CASSIEQGAKYGYTF. The CDR3 DNA follows: TGTGCCAGTAGTATCGAACAGGGGGCGAAGTATGGCTACACCTTC.

The gene calls are TRBV27 and TRBJ2-3; the match to TRBD2 covers 8 bases. CDR1 and CDR2 (germline): MNHEY, SMNVEV (reference sequence). This CDR3 comprises 16 residues. With V trimmed by 1 base and J by 4 bases, 7 bases remained unmatched. The CDR3 reads CASSLYGIAGPDTQYF. The CDR3 DNA follows: TGTGCCAGCAGTTTATACGGGATAGCGGGGCCAGATACGCAGTATTTT.